The 28 T cell receptor beta chains below come from one sample, sequenced in a study of T cells in Graves' hyperthyroidism and ophthalmopathy. Amplification yielded TCR beta CDR3 regions, with RNA transcripts as the source. HTBI primers were the set used in a first-round RT-PCR of the TCR CDR3. TCRdb itself ran the multiplex PCR reads through MiXCR, one entry per CDR3 protein. The table lists approximately 400,000 distinct CDR3 sequences, approximately 15% of them singletons. Sample: blood. These receptors originate from a young woman with Graves' hyperthyroidism.

Notes on this clonotype: This sequence may be a read error, since a much larger clone differs from it by one base. J is TRBJ1-2 and V is TRBV20-1; D perhaps matches TRBD1 (5 bases). Germline-derived CDR1 and CDR2 are DFQATT and SNEGSKA (reference sequence). Between the trimmed V and J ends, which lost 6 bases and 7 bases, there was a span of 18 bases. The CDR3 length is 13 residues. The CDR3 spells CSACRTRRSGYTF. For the CDR3, the DNA is TGCAGTGCGTGCCGGACAAGACGGAGTGGCTACACCTTC.

This sequence joins TRBV4-3 and TRBJ1-3; D gene uncertain. The germline V gene encodes CDR1 LGHNA and CDR2 YSLEER. V lost 1 base, J lost 4 bases, and 8 bases lay in between. This CDR3 spans 14 amino acids. DNA for the CDR3: TGCGCCAGCAGCCAAGCTGAGACCGGAAACACCATATATTTT. It translates to CASSQAETGNTIYF.

This clonotype came up many times. V gene TRBV12-3 or TRBV12-4 combines with J gene TRBJ2-3; D might be TRBD1 or TRBD2, each matching 6 bases. V was trimmed by 6 bases and J by 1 base, leaving 17 bases between them. CDR3 length: 16 amino acids. The CDR3 loop is CASSHPRGAGTDTQYF. Written as DNA, the CDR3 is TGTGCCAGCAGCCACCCGAGGGGGGCTGGCACAGATACGCAGTATTTT.

This clonotype was counted ten times or more. The chain carries TRBV6-2 or TRBV6-3 and TRBJ2-7, with a tentative D call TRBD1 (6 bases). Germline V gives CDR1 MNHEY, CDR2 SVGEGT. Deletions cut 2 bases from V and 6 bases from J, with 11 bases between. This CDR3 spans 13 amino acids. CDR3: CASSYTGTGEQYF. DNA of the CDR3: TGTGCCAGCAGTTACACAGGGACCGGCGAGCAGTACTTC.

The J gene is TRBJ2-6, the V gene TRBV20-1; tentatively, D is TRBD1 (5 bases). Between the trimmed V and J ends, which lost 3 bases and 0 bases, there was a span of 6 bases. The CDR3 has 14 residues. CDR1 is DFQATT and CDR2 is SNEGSKA in the germline V gene (reference sequence). CDR3 sequence reads: CSASRGSGANVLTF. As DNA, the CDR3 is TGCAGTGCTAGTAGGGGCTCTGGGGCCAACGTCCTGACTTTC.

This clonotype came up many times. The chain joins TRBV6-2 or TRBV6-3 to TRBJ2-7; 7 bases agree with TRBD1. Germline-derived CDR1 and CDR2 are MNHEY and SVGEGT. V was clipped by 7 bases and J by 13 bases; unmatched bases: 10. The CDR3 length is 11 residues. This CDR3 reads CASTHGTEGYF. The DNA for the CDR3 is TGTGCCAGCACCCACGGGACAGAGGGATACTTC.

This clonotype has ten or more counts. This rearrangement joins TRBV6-1 to TRBJ2-5, with 7 positions matching TRBD1. The V gene's germline CDR1 is MNHNS and CDR2 SASEGT. CDR3 size: 16 residues. Losses at the gene ends were 4 bases for V and 2 bases for J; bases not matched to a gene: 10. CDR3 loop: CASSGTRTGPQETQYF. As DNA, the CDR3 is TGTGCCAGCAGTGGAACCCGGACAGGCCCACAAGAGACCCAGTACTTC.

This clonotype was counted at least ten times. The CDR3 DNA is TGTGCCAGCAGCTGGGAGGGTGGCACAGATACGCAGTATTTT. Translated, it gives CASSWEGGTDTQYF. The chain combines TRBV11-2 with TRBJ2-3, with 7 bases fitting TRBD2. Looked up from germline, CDR1 is SGHAT and CDR2 is FQNNGV. Trimming removed 4 bases from V and 1 base from J; junction bases left unmatched: 2. The CDR3 has 14 amino acids. The whole variable domain, remainder taken from reference TRBV11-2 and TRBJ2-3, is EAGVAQSPRYKIIEKRQSVAFWCNPISGHATLYWYQQILGQGPKLLIQFQNNGVVDDSQLPKDRFSAERLKGVDSTLKIQPAKLEDSAVYLCASSWEGGTDTQYFGPGTRLTVL.

This clonotype has at least ten counts. V and J are TRBV20-1 and TRBJ2-7; D might be TRBD2 (6 bases). Trimming cost V 3 bases and J 0 bases, with 12 bases left between them. Germline V gene lookup returns CDR1 DFQATT and CDR2 SNEGSKA (reference sequence). The CDR3 spans 14 residues. The CDR3 bases are TGCAGTGCTAGGAGGCACGGGAGCTCCTACGAGCAGTACTTC. Amino acids: CSARRHGSSYEQYF.

This clonotype was observed at least ten times. This sequence joins TRBV10-3 and TRBJ2-3; 10 bases fit TRBD2. Looked up from germline, CDR1 is ENHRY and CDR2 is SYGVKD. There are 16 residues in the CDR3. Trimming at V came to 7 bases and at J to 6 bases, leaving 13 bases not matched to a gene. The CDR3 loop is CAINHPSGGAEDTQYF. CDR3 DNA: TGTGCCATCAACCACCCCAGCGGGGGGGCCGAGGATACGCAGTATTTT.

The table lists this clonotype with a few counts. V and J are TRBV18 and TRBJ1-4; a possible D gene is TRBD1 (5 bases). The CDR3 spans 16 residues. Germline values: CDR1 KGHSH, CDR2 LQKENI. Trimming cost V 0 bases and J 8 bases, with 16 bases left between them. This chain's CDR3 is CASSPPGRQGGEKLFF. CDR3 in DNA: TGTGCCAGCTCACCACCGGGTCGGCAGGGAGGCGAAAAACTGTTTTTT. Variable domain in full (rest from reference TRBV18 and TRBJ1-4): NAGVMQNPRHLVRRRGQEARLRCSPMKGHSHVYWYRQLPEEGLKFMVYLQKENIIDESGMPKERFSAEFPKEGPSILRIQQVVRGDSAAYFCASSPPGRQGGEKLFFGSGTQLSVL.

The chain employs TRBV4-1 and TRBJ2-1; D is unresolved. Germline CDR1 MGHRA, CDR2 YSYEKL. This CDR3 is 13 amino acids long. The germline V and J ends were trimmed by 4 bases and 7 bases, with 11 bases remaining between them. The CDR3 DNA reads TGCGCCAGCAGCCGCCAAGTTCGTAATGAGCAGTTCTTC. This translates into CASSRQVRNEQFF.

The gene calls are TRBV19 and TRBJ2-7; 9 nucleotides line up with TRBD1. The V and J ends lost 7 bases and 0 bases, in that order; junction bases with no gene match: 7. CDR1 and CDR2 from the germline V gene are LNHDA and SQIVND (reference sequence). This CDR3 has 15 amino acids. CDR3 residues: CASTLGTGNSYEQYF. The CDR3 region has the DNA TGTGCCAGTACCCTCGGGACAGGGAACTCCTACGAGCAGTACTTC.

This clonotype was seen more than once but under ten times. The V call is TRBV4-3, the J call TRBJ2-1; tentative D call: TRBD1 (6 bases). V lost 0 bases, J lost 10 bases, and 13 bases lay in between. The CDR3 runs to 14 residues. CDR1 is LGHNA and CDR2 is YSLEER in the germline V gene. The CDR3 sequence is CASSQDGNREEQFF. The CDR3 DNA reads TGCGCCAGCAGCCAAGATGGAAACAGGGAGGAGCAGTTCTTC.

This clonotype was detected many times. V is TRBV9 and J is TRBJ1-1; D perhaps matches TRBD1 (6 bases). Germline CDR1 is SGDLS and CDR2 is YYNGEE. V was cut by 1 base and J by 4 bases, with 14 bases left in between. The CDR3 is 15 residues long. In DNA form, the CDR3 reads TGTGCCAGCAGCGTATCGGACAGAAGTGGCACTGAAGCTTTCTTT. It specifies CASSVSDRSGTEAFF.

This clonotype appeared a few times. This rearrangement joins TRBV19 to TRBJ2-2, with 7 positions matching TRBD1. The trim removed 6 bases at V and 7 bases at J, leaving 8 bases unmatched. The CDR3 consists of 14 residues. The germline V gene has CDR1 LNHDA and CDR2 SQIVND (reference sequence). This CDR3 reads CASSLTGTDGELFF. The CDR3 nucleotides read TGTGCCAGTAGCTTAACGGGGACAGACGGGGAGCTGTTTTTT.

This clonotype came up many times. This sequence joins TRBV2 and TRBJ2-1; 14 bases are shared with TRBD2. Germline CDR1 reads SNHLY; CDR2 reads FYNNEI. The CDR3 covers 14 residues. V shed 9 bases, J shed 6 bases, and the junction held 4 bases outside the gene matches. The CDR3 nucleotides read TGTGCCAGTGGGGGACTAGCGGGAGCCAATGAGCAGTTCTTC. Translated: CASGGLAGANEQFF.

This clonotype was counted at least ten times. This rearrangement joins TRBV3-1 to TRBJ2-2; a weak D match, TRBD2 (5 bases). The germline V and J ends were trimmed by 1 base and 5 bases, with 11 bases remaining between them. Germline V gene sequence: CDR1 LGHDT, CDR2 YNNKEL (reference sequence). This CDR3 contains 15 residues. CDR3 amino acids: CASSQGYRGTGELFF. As DNA, the CDR3 is TGTGCCAGCAGCCAAGGTTATCGGGGTACCGGGGAGCTGTTTTTT.

Details on this clonotype: A much larger clone is a single base away; this may be a read error. Given the absence of the conserved phenylalanine or tryptophan at the CDR3 end, a read error is likely. The V and J genes are TRBV20-1 and TRBJ1-6; 7 bases map to TRBD1. The CDR3 sequence is 15 residues long. The germline CDR1 and CDR2 sequences are DFQATT and SNEGSKA (reference sequence). V lost 0 bases and J lost 7; bases outside the gene matches: 6. CDR3 sequence (DNA): TGCAGTGCTAGAGATGGGGCAGGGGGAAATTCACCCCTCCACTAT. Translating it yields CSARDGAGGNSPLHY.

This clonotype was seen repeatedly, ten times or more. V and J are TRBV3-1 and TRBJ2-5, with 7 bases lining up with TRBD1. The germline gives CDR1 LGHDT, CDR2 YNNKEL (reference sequence). V shed 5 bases, J shed 0 bases, and the junction held 9 bases outside the gene matches. The CDR3 has 16 residues. CDR3 nucleotide sequence: TGTGCCAGCAGCGTCTCCGGGACAGCGGACCAAGAGACCCAGTACTTC. Translating it yields CASSVSGTADQETQYF.

This clonotype has only a few counts. V and J are TRBV15 and TRBJ1-2, with D possibly matching TRBD1 (5 bases). The ends were cut back, 0 bases at V and 7 bases at J, with 12 bases in the middle. The CDR3 runs 14 residues. Germline V gene data show CDR1 as LNHNV and CDR2 as YYDKDF (reference sequence). CDR3 in DNA: TGTGCCACCAGCAGAGAGGGCTGGGGGGGTGGCTACACCTTC. It translates to CATSREGWGGGYTF.

This clonotype occurred many times. This chain links TRBV12-3 or TRBV12-4 with TRBJ2-3; TRBD2 aligns across 11 bases. V lost 6 bases, J lost 1 base, and 9 bases stayed unmatched. The CDR3 extends over 17 amino acids. The CDR3: CASRHGTSGKRTDTQYF. CDR3 in DNA: TGTGCCAGCAGACACGGGACTAGCGGAAAACGCACAGATACGCAGTATTTT.

This clonotype was seen at least ten times. The V and J genes are TRBV9 and TRBJ1-1, with 9 bases aligning to TRBD1. The germline V gene encodes CDR1 SGDLS and CDR2 YYNGEE. The CDR3 length is 15 residues. Trimming took 6 bases from V and 6 from J; bases not matched to a gene: 12. The CDR3 region is CASTRGTGFRSEAFF. CDR3 DNA sequence: TGTGCCAGCACCCGCGGGACAGGGTTTCGTTCTGAAGCTTTCTTT.

This clonotype was seen a handful of times. This sequence joins TRBV6-1 and TRBJ2-7; 8 bases align to TRBD1. Germline values: CDR1 MNHNS, CDR2 SASEGT. Trimming at V came to 3 bases and at J to 5 bases, leaving 9 bases not matched to a gene. The CDR3 has 15 residues. The CDR3 nucleotides are TGTGCCAGCAGTGAGGGGGGACAGGTCTTCGACGAGCAGTACTTC. Protein product: CASSEGGQVFDEQYF.

V and J are TRBV7-9 and TRBJ2-1; weak D call: TRBD2 (6 bases). V was shortened by 6 bases and J by 1 base, with 16 bases between the two germline ends. The V gene's germline CDR1 is SEHNR and CDR2 FQNEAQ (reference sequence). The CDR3 is made up of 16 amino acids. The CDR3 sequence is CASSYAGRASYNEQFF. In nucleotides, the CDR3 is TGTGCCAGCAGTTACGCGGGAAGGGCATCCTACAATGAGCAGTTCTTC.

This clonotype was recorded at least ten times. Germline is not matched at one junction end, which may reflect a read error. The chain employs TRBV5-1 and TRBJ2-5, with 11 positions matching TRBD2. The germline V gene encodes CDR1 SGHRS and CDR2 YFSETQ. The CDR3 is made up of 16 amino acids. The CDR3, as DNA: TGTGCCAGCAGCCAAGGATTAGCGGGGGGGCAAGAGACCCAGTACTTC. Its protein product is CASSQGLAGGQETQYF.

This chain joins TRBV25-1 and TRBJ2-7; weak D call: TRBD2 (5 bases). Trimming stripped 5 bases from V and 0 bases from J, with 14 bases between. CDR1 and CDR2 (germline): MGHDK, SYGVNS. This CDR3 has 15 amino acids. For the CDR3, the DNA is TGTGCCAGCAGTTATCCCGGACGGGACTCCTACGAGCAGTACTTC. Translating gives CASSYPGRDSYEQYF.

This chain joins TRBV12-3 or TRBV12-4 and TRBJ2-7, with 8 nucleotides matching TRBD1. The CDR3 sequence is 14 residues long. J gave up 8 bases and V 4 bases, and 10 bases lay outside the gene matches. The CDR3: CASSSDSTGEKQYF. CDR3 nucleotide sequence: TGTGCCAGCAGTTCAGACTCGACAGGGGAAAAGCAGTACTTC.